This is a list of T cell receptor beta chains from one sample in a study of blood T cell repertoires in COVID-19. Sequenced by immunoSEQ multiplex PCR; TCRdb stores in-frame clones only, minus some. The sample holds about 370,000 clones, just over 90% seen once. Sequencing was performed on PBMCs or T cells enriched from blood (not recorded which). The receptors were sampled from a woman aged 40 to 50 who had been exposed to COVID-19. Both conserved end residues are part of each CDR3. Each record gives: J gene, V gene, D gene, clone size, CDR3 DNA, CDR3 protein. The D gene is left open where the match is weak. Expanded clones get a size class; other rows say once, few or many, or leave the size out.

>TRBJ1-2|TRBV7-8|NA|NA
TGTGCCAGCAGCTCGGGCAGAGCGGGGGGAGGAAGCTATGGCTACACCTTC
CASSSGRAGGGSYGYTF
>TRBJ1-3|TRBV18|NA|NA
TGTGCCAGCTCACGGGAAAGGGGTTCTGGAAACACCATATATTTT
CASSRERGSGNTIYF
>TRBJ1-1|TRBV19|TRBD1|NA
TGTGCCAGTAGTTCTACAGGGGTCACTGAAGCTTTCTTT
CASSSTGVTEAFF
>TRBJ2-7|TRBV28|TRBD1|NA
TGTGCCAGCAGTAAAAGACAGGGGGGGACTTACGAGCAGTACTTC
CASSKRQGGTYEQYF
>TRBJ2-7|TRBV5-5|TRBD2|few
TGTGCCAGCAGCTTGTTCCTTCTAGCGGGGGTTTCCGAGCAGTACTTC
CASSLFLLAGVSEQYF
>TRBJ2-6|TRBV18|NA|NA
TGTGCCAGCTCGTCCACAGGAAGCTCTGGGGCCAACGTCCTGACTTTC
CASSSTGSSGANVLTF
>TRBJ2-6|TRBV5-1|NA|NA
TGCGCCAGCAGCTTGGGGGGTCCCCCGGCAGGGGTGTTATCTGGGGCCAACGTCCTGACTTTC
CASSLGGPPAGVLSGANVLTF
>TRBJ1-1|TRBV14|NA|NA
TGTGCCAGCAGCCGAGGGGGTTCCACTGAAGCTTTCTTT
CASSRGGSTEAFF
>TRBJ1-1|TRBV6-2/TRBV6-3|TRBD1|NA
TGTGCCAGCAGATACGAAACAGGGGAGGTCATGAACACTGAAGCTTTCTTT
CASRYETGEVMNTEAFF
>TRBJ1-5|TRBV19|TRBD1|NA
TGTGCCACTTGGACAGGGAGTTTCAGACAGCCCCAGCATTTT
CATWTGSFRQPQHF
>TRBJ2-7|TRBV5-4|TRBD1|NA
TGTGCCAGCAGCTTCCGGGACAGGGACCACGAGCAGTACTTC
CASSFRDRDHEQYF
>TRBJ2-1|TRBV14|NA|NA
TGTGCCAGCAGCCTAGGGGTCTACAATGAGCAGTTCTTC
CASSLGVYNEQFF
>TRBJ1-6|TRBV9|NA|NA
TGTGCCAGCAGCGTGGGGCAGGTTAATTCACCCCTCCACTTT
CASSVGQVNSPLHF
>TRBJ1-5|TRBV5-6|TRBD1|NA
TGTGCCAGCAGCCACGACAGGGATCAGCCCCAGCATTTT
CASSHDRDQPQHF
>TRBJ1-6|TRBV25-1|TRBD1|once
TGTGCCAGCAGAGAACAGGGGGTCTATAATTCACCCCTCCACTTT
CASREQGVYNSPLHF
>TRBJ2-2|TRBV11-3|NA|NA
TGTGCCAGCACCGACCGGGACAAACTTTCGAACACCGGGGAGCTGTTTTTT
CASTDRDKLSNTGELFF
>TRBJ1-4|TRBV19|NA|NA
TGTGCCAGTAGTAACCAGGCAACTAATGAAAAACTGTTTTTT
CASSNQATNEKLFF
>TRBJ2-7|TRBV7-9|TRBD1|NA
TGTGCCAGCAGCCTAGACCGGGACAGGAAGAACTACGAGCAGTACTTC
CASSLDRDRKNYEQYF
>TRBJ2-1|TRBV6-1|NA|NA
TGTGCCAGCAGTGAAAACTGGGGGGGGCTCCAGGAGCAGTTCTTC
CASSENWGGLQEQFF
>TRBJ2-1|TRBV27|TRBD2|NA
TGTGCCAGCAGTCTTCTCCTAGCGGGCCCCTTCAATGAGCAGTTCTTC
CASSLLLAGPFNEQFF
>TRBJ2-3|TRBV5-1|NA|NA
TGCGCCAGCAGCTTTGGGGGCCCCACAGATACGCAGTATTTT
CASSFGGPTDTQYF
>TRBJ1-4|TRBV7-3|NA|NA
TGTGCCAGCAGCCTTCATGGGGGAGGGGGTGAAAAACTGTTTTTT
CASSLHGGGGEKLFF
>TRBJ2-2|TRBV2|TRBD2|NA
TGTGCCAGCAGTGAATCTAGCGGGAGTACCGGGGAGCTGTTTTTT
CASSESSGSTGELFF
>TRBJ1-2|TRBV5-8|NA|NA
TGTGCCAGCAGCTTGGCGGGTGGCTACACCTTC
CASSLAGGYTF
>TRBJ2-1|TRBV9|TRBD2|NA
TGTGCCAGCAGCACCCTGGGTGGTAGCGGGGGGGCCAATGAGCAGTTCTTC
CASSTLGGSGGANEQFF
>TRBJ2-1|TRBV6-5|TRBD1|NA
TGTGCCAGCAGTCCCCGACAGGGGATCTACAATGAGCAGTTCTTC
CASSPRQGIYNEQFF
>TRBJ1-6|TRBV24-1|TRBD1|NA
TGTGCCACCTCGCGGACAGGGCGAGATTCACCCCTCCACTTT
CATSRTGRDSPLHF
>TRBJ1-2|TRBV7-2|NA|NA
TGTGCCAGCAGCTTGTCTGGGGGGGGCTATGGCTACACCTTC
CASSLSGGGYGYTF
>TRBJ1-6|TRBV7-2|TRBD1|NA
TGTGCCAGCAGCTTAGGGTGGGACAGGGCTAATTCACCCCTCCACTTT
CASSLGWDRANSPLHF
>TRBJ2-7|TRBV29-1|TRBD1|NA
TGCAGCGTTGCGGACAGGGTCCACGAGCAGTACTTC
CSVADRVHEQYF
>TRBJ1-1|TRBV19|NA|NA
TGTGCCAGTATGGCGGGTTTCATGAACACTGAAGCTTTCTTT
CASMAGFMNTEAFF
>TRBJ1-2|TRBV18|NA|NA
TGTGCCAGCTCACCATTTCCTCGGACAGTCTCGGATGGCTACACCTTC
CASSPFPRTVSDGYTF
>TRBJ1-5|TRBV7-2|TRBD1|NA
TGTGCCAGCAGCTTAAGGACAGGGCAAAATCAGCCCCAGCATTTT
CASSLRTGQNQPQHF
>TRBJ2-4|TRBV7-6|TRBD2|NA
TGTGCCAGCAGCTTAGTAGCGGGTGCCAAAAACATTCAGTACTTC
CASSLVAGAKNIQYF